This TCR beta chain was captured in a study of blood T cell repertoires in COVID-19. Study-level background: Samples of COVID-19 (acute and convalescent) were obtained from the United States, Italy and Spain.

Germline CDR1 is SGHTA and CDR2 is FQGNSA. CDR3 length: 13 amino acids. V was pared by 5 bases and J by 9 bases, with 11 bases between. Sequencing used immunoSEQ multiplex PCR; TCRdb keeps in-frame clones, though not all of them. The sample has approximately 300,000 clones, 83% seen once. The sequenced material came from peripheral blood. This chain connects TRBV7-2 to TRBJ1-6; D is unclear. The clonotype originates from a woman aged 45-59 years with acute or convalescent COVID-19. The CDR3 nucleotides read TGTGCCAGCAGCAGGGTCCGGGGTTCACCCCTCCACTTT. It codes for CASSRVRGSPLHF.